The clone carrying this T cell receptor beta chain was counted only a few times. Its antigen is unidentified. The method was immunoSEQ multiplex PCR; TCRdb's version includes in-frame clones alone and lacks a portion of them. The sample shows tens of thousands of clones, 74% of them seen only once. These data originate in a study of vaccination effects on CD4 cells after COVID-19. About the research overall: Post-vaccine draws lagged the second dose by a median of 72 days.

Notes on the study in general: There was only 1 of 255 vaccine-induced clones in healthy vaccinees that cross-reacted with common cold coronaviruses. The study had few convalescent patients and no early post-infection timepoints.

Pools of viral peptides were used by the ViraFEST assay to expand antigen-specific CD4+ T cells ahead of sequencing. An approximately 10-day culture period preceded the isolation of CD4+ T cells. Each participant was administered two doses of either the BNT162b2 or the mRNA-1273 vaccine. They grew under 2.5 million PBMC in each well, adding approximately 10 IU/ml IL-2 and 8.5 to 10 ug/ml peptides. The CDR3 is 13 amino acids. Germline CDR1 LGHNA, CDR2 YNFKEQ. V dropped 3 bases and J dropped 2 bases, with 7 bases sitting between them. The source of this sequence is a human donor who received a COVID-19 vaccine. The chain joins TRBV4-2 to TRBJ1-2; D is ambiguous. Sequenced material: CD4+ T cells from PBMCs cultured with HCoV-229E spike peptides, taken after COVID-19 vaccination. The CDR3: CASSHGLNYGYTF. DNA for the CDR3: TGTGCCAGCAGCCACGGGCTCAACTATGGCTACACCTTC.